This T cell receptor (beta chain) derives from a study of OX40 agonist ivuxolimab in advanced cancers. Across the study: Patients were treated with ivuxolimab, an agonistic anti-OX40 (CD134) antibody. Two patients with cutaneous melanoma and one with hepatocellular carcinoma, three in total, showed partial responses.

A note on this clone: The antigen is unknown.

Using immunoSEQ multiplex PCR, the repertoire was profiled, and TCRdb retains in-frame clones only, with some absent. The table shows roughly 90,000 clones, with about 90% occurring only once. Study observations and caveats: CD4+ and CD8+ blood T cells expanded clonally by week 6 at 0.1 to 3.0 mg/kg. Low normalized T-cell clonal expansion was also seen in some nonresponders.

Per germline, CDR1 MRHNA and CDR2 SNTAGT. V was cut by 7 bases and J by 0 bases, with 9 bases left in between. CDR3 length: 14 amino acids. The gene calls are TRBV6-4 and TRBJ2-2, with D unresolved. The sequenced sample was CD4+ or CD8+ T cells sorted from blood, obtained in a trial of the OX40 agonist ivuxolimab. This TCR was recovered from an adult with an advanced solid tumor such as melanoma, head and neck, liver or kidney cancer. The DNA of the CDR3 is TGTGCCAGCAAGCTACAGCCGAACACCGGGGAGCTGTTTTTT. Its translation is CASKLQPNTGELFF.